The 28 T cell receptor beta chains in this list originate from one sample, sequenced in a study of shared clonotypes between healthy human individuals. Profiled with immunoSEQ multiplex PCR; TCRdb holds only in-frame clones, not every one. The sample includes around 1.1 million clones, 77% of them seen just once. Sample: memory CD4+ T cells from PBMCs. The subset here: CD45RA-negative fraction. Source of these receptors: a man between 18 and 29 years old in good health. Some clones in this sample may be carry-over from other donors' samples.

The rearrangement uses TRBV7-9 and TRBJ2-5; 11 bases agree with TRBD2. The CDR3 has 16 amino acids. Germline values: CDR1 SEHNR, CDR2 FQNEAQ (reference sequence). J gave up 5 bases and V 5 bases, and 10 bases lay outside the gene matches. The CDR3 here is CASSPLAGGLWETQYF. In DNA form, the CDR3 reads TGTGCCAGCAGCCCCTTAGCGGGAGGGCTATGGGAGACCCAGTACTTC.

The chain joins TRBV30 to TRBJ2-5; D perhaps matches TRBD1 (6 bases). V shed 2 bases and J shed 1 base, with 8 bases lying between them. Germline V lookup: CDR1 GTSNPN, CDR2 SVGIG (reference sequence). This CDR3 spans 13 amino acids. The CDR3 region has the DNA TGTGCCTGGAGTCACAGGGTCCAAGAGACCCAGTACTTC. Protein sequence: CAWSHRVQETQYF. The full variable domain, rest sourced from reference TRBV30 and TRBJ2-5, is SQTIHQWPATLVQPVGSPLSLECTVEGTSNPNLYWYRQAAGRGLQLLFYSVGIGQISSEVPQNLSASRPQDRQFILSSKKLLLSDSGFYLCAWSHRVQETQYFGPGTRLLVL.

This clone showed up just once. This chain connects TRBV7-9 to TRBJ2-5; 8 nucleotides match TRBD1. V shed 5 bases, J shed 1 base, and the junction held 12 bases outside the gene matches. Germline CDR1 and CDR2: SEHNR and FQNEAQ (reference sequence). The CDR3 is made up of 17 amino acids. CDR3 sequence reads: CASSQRTGTGFQETQYF. For the CDR3, the DNA is TGTGCCAGCAGCCAGAGAACCGGGACAGGATTCCAAGAGACCCAGTACTTC.

The chain uses TRBV5-1 and TRBJ2-5; unclear D gene. Between the trimmed V and J ends, which lost 4 bases and 2 bases, there was a span of 9 bases. CDR3 length equals 13 residues. The germline V gene encodes CDR1 SGHRS and CDR2 YFSETQ. CDR3 protein: CASSRGAQETQYF. CDR3 bases: TGCGCCAGCAGCAGAGGTGCACAAGAGACCCAGTACTTC. Full variable domain (remainder filled in from reference TRBV5-1 and TRBJ2-5): KAGVTQTPRYLIKTRGQQVTLSCSPISGHRSVSWYQQTPGQGLQFLFEYFSETQRNKGNFPGRFSGRQFSNSRSEMNVSTLELGDSALYLCASSRGAQETQYFGPGTRLLVL.

This chain joins TRBV29-1 and TRBJ2-7; weak D call: TRBD2 (5 bases). This CDR3 region has 12 residues. In germline, CDR1 is SQVTM, CDR2 ANQGSEA. V gave up 4 bases and J gave up 6 bases, with 13 bases separating them. This CDR3 is CSVGAGVAEQYF. The DNA for the CDR3 is TGCAGCGTTGGTGCCGGGGTCGCCGAGCAGTACTTC.

The CDR3 loop is CASSLTRVGGPYEQYF. CDR3 nucleotide sequence: TGCGCCAGCAGCTTGACTCGCGTTGGAGGGCCCTACGAGCAGTACTTC. The rearrangement uses TRBV5-1 and TRBJ2-7, with D possibly matching TRBD2 (6 bases). This CDR3 contains 16 residues. With 1 base removed from V and 2 bases from J, the gap between germline ends came to 16 bases. From germline, CDR1 is SGHRS and CDR2 YFSETQ.

This clone was counted a single time. V and J are TRBV15 and TRBJ1-4, with D tentatively TRBD1 (5 bases). Trimming removed 1 base at V and 7 bases at J, with 13 bases between. Per germline, CDR1 LNHNV and CDR2 YYDKDF (reference sequence). This CDR3 region has 15 residues. The DNA of the CDR3 is TGTGCCACCAGCAGAGGGACATTCGCCTTTGAAAAACTGTTTTTT. Protein sequence: CATSRGTFAFEKLFF.

The rearrangement joins TRBV5-5 to TRBJ1-2; no reliable D call. CDR1 and CDR2 (germline): SGHKS, YYEKEE (reference sequence). The CDR3 covers 13 residues. V was cut by 6 bases and J by 4 bases, with 13 bases left in between. CDR3 loop: CASNSLSGYGYTF. The DNA for the CDR3 is TGTGCCAGCAACTCGCTTTCGGGCTATGGCTACACCTTC.

The chain carries TRBV28 and TRBJ2-1; D remains ambiguous. There are 12 residues in the CDR3. Germline values: CDR1 MDHEN, CDR2 SYDVKM. Trimming took 7 bases from V and 0 from J, leaving 4 bases between them. The chain's CDR3 is CASKFSYNEQFF. The CDR3 coding sequence is TGTGCCAGCAAGTTCTCCTACAATGAGCAGTTCTTC. The full variable domain, rest sourced from reference TRBV28 and TRBJ2-1, is DVKVTQSSRYLVKRTGEKVFLECVQDMDHENMFWYRQDPGLGLRLIYFSYDVKMKEKGDIPEGYSVSREKKERFSLILESASTNQTSMYLCASKFSYNEQFFGPGTRLTVL.

The V call is TRBV25-1, the J call TRBJ2-1; no definite D call. V was cut by 0 bases and J by 2 bases, with 8 bases left in between. Germline CDR1 and CDR2: MGHDK and SYGVNS. The CDR3 is 15 amino acids. The chain's CDR3 is CASSEYSQTYNEQFF. In DNA, the CDR3 is TGTGCCAGCAGTGAATACTCACAGACCTACAATGAGCAGTTCTTC.

The chain carries TRBV5-1 and TRBJ2-1; D possibly corresponds to TRBD1 (6 bases). The CDR3 runs 15 residues. CDR1 is SGHRS and CDR2 is YFSETQ in the germline V gene. Between the trimmed V and J ends, which lost 4 bases and 7 bases, there was a span of 18 bases. The CDR3: CASSPQGIFSNEQFF. Here the CDR3 DNA reads TGCGCCAGCAGCCCGCAGGGGATTTTCTCTAATGAGCAGTTCTTC.

The J gene is TRBJ1-1, the V gene TRBV30; weak D call: TRBD1 (6 bases). From germline, CDR1 is GTSNPN and CDR2 SVGIG (reference sequence). CDR3 length: 14 residues. The V end was cut by 3 bases, the J end by 4 bases, with 15 bases between. For the CDR3, the DNA is TGTGCCTGGAGCCGGGGGGGGCCATCCACTGAAGCTTTCTTT. Its translation is CAWSRGGPSTEAFF.

This clone has at least ten counts. The V gene is TRBV18, the J gene TRBJ1-1; the D gene is possibly TRBD1 (6 bases). Germline V gives CDR1 KGHSH, CDR2 LQKENI. Trimming pared 4 bases from V and 2 bases from J, leaving 17 bases between. The CDR3 loop spans 16 amino acids. The DNA of the CDR3 is TGTGCCAGCTCACAACTCCTCCGGACAGACAACACTGAAGCTTTCTTT. Protein sequence: CASSQLLRTDNTEAFF. Full variable domain (rest looked up from reference TRBV18 and TRBJ1-1): NAGVMQNPRHLVRRRGQEARLRCSPMKGHSHVYWYRQLPEEGLKFMVYLQKENIIDESGMPKERFSAEFPKEGPSILRIQQVVRGDSAAYFCASSQLLRTDNTEAFFGQGTRLTVV.

This clone has a handful of counts. The J gene is TRBJ2-3, the V gene TRBV4-1; TRBD1 aligns across 12 bases. Trimming took 2 bases from V and 6 from J; bases not matched to a gene: 6. CDR1 and CDR2 from the germline V gene are MGHRA and YSYEKL. The CDR3 runs 16 residues. CDR3 loop: CASSQLGTGGIDTQYF. The CDR3 DNA reads TGCGCCAGCAGCCAATTAGGGACAGGGGGCATCGATACGCAGTATTTT.

This clone has a single count. V usage is TRBV7-3 and J usage is TRBJ2-1; 7 bases agree with TRBD2. Germline V gives CDR1 SGHTA, CDR2 FQGTGA. The CDR3 runs to 14 residues. V was clipped by 2 bases and J by 5 bases; unmatched bases: 3. The CDR3 loop reads CASSLAGAHNEQFF. As DNA, the CDR3 is TGTGCCAGCAGCTTAGCGGGAGCACACAATGAGCAGTTCTTC. The full variable domain, with the rest looked up from reference TRBV7-3 and TRBJ2-1, is GAGVSQTPSNKVTEKGKYVELRCDPISGHTALYWYRQSLGQGPEFLIYFQGTGAADDSGLPNDRFFAVRPEGSVSTLKIQRTERGDSAVYLCASSLAGAHNEQFFGPGTRLTVL.

The rearrangement links TRBV5-1 to TRBJ2-6; D gene unclear. V dropped 0 bases and J dropped 2 bases, with 9 bases sitting between them. The CDR3 extends over 16 amino acids. Germline assignment: CDR1 SGHRS and CDR2 YFSETQ. CDR3 nucleotides: TGCGCCAGCAGCTTGGACCGACCTCCTGGGGCCAACGTCCTGACTTTC. Translation gives CASSLDRPPGANVLTF.

This chain connects TRBV27 to TRBJ1-1, with 7 bases fitting TRBD1. Germline trimming cut 6 bases from V and 4 bases from J; bases unmatched to any gene: 11. Germline values: CDR1 MNHEY, CDR2 SMNVEV (reference sequence). The CDR3 sequence is 15 residues long. DNA for the CDR3: TGTGCCAGCAGATCTCACAGGGGAGAGCGCACTGAAGCTTTCTTT. This sequence encodes CASRSHRGERTEAFF.

This clone was detected a few times. This sequence joins TRBV5-1 and TRBJ1-3, with D possibly matching TRBD1 (5 bases). V lost 3 bases to trimming and J lost 0 bases, with 13 bases between them. The CDR3 extends over 16 amino acids. CDR1 is SGHRS and CDR2 is YFSETQ in the germline V gene. This chain's CDR3 is CASSSGDVSSGNTIYF. CDR3 coding DNA: TGCGCCAGCAGCTCCGGGGACGTGAGCTCTGGAAACACCATATATTTT.

The chain employs TRBV28 and TRBJ2-5; tentatively, D is TRBD1 or TRBD2 (5 bases each). V dropped 11 bases and J dropped 5 bases, with 18 bases sitting between them. Germline V gene sequence: CDR1 MDHEN, CDR2 SYDVKM. The CDR3 runs to 13 residues. The DNA of the CDR3 is TGTGCCGGGACGGACGGCGAGGGGGAGACCCAGTACTTC. Translating it yields CAGTDGEGETQYF.

V gene TRBV4-3 combines with J gene TRBJ2-6; maybe TRBD1 (6 bases). The V gene's germline CDR1 is LGHNA and CDR2 YSLEER. V was shortened by 2 bases and J by 1 base, with 9 bases between the two germline ends. The CDR3 contains 16 residues. The CDR3 DNA reads TGCGCCAGCAGCCAATTAACAGGGTCTGGGGCCAACGTCCTGACTTTC. Protein sequence: CASSQLTGSGANVLTF.

The rearrangement uses TRBV2 and TRBJ2-7; maybe TRBD1 (6 bases). With 2 bases removed from V and 3 bases from J, the gap between germline ends came to 14 bases. Germline V gives CDR1 SNHLY, CDR2 FYNNEI. The CDR3 is 15 amino acids. The CDR3 reads CASSERVVQGYEQYF. Here the CDR3 DNA reads TGTGCCAGCAGTGAACGGGTGGTACAGGGCTACGAGCAGTACTTC.

The chain couples TRBV2 to TRBJ1-4; 8 positions agree with TRBD1. There are 13 residues in the CDR3. Germline assignment: CDR1 SNHLY and CDR2 FYNNEI. After removal of 6 bases from V and 8 bases from J, the junction contained 5 bases not matched to a gene. Here the CDR3 DNA reads TGTGCCAGCAGCGGACAGGGAAGCGAAAAACTGTTTTTT. Translating gives CASSGQGSEKLFF.

V and J are TRBV6-1 and TRBJ1-2, with D possibly TRBD1 on 6 matching bases. V lost 6 bases to trimming and J lost 5 bases, with 16 bases between them. This CDR3 has 14 amino acids. The germline V gene encodes CDR1 MNHNS and CDR2 SASEGT. The CDR3 DNA follows: TGTGCCAGCAGGGAAACACAGGGTGATTATGGCTACACCTTC. It encodes CASRETQGDYGYTF.

The chain joins TRBV19 to TRBJ1-3; the D gene is possibly TRBD1 (5 bases). The CDR3 sequence is 15 residues long. Trimming left V 3 bases short and J 0 bases short, with 9 bases between. The germline CDR1 and CDR2 sequences are LNHDA and SQIVND (reference sequence). The CDR3 bases are TGTGCCAGTAGTATTCCAGGGACCTCTGGAAACACCATATATTTT. It yields the protein CASSIPGTSGNTIYF.

This sequence joins TRBV29-1 and TRBJ2-3; 7 bases map to TRBD1. V trimming: 7 bases; J trimming: 5 bases; junction bases outside the gene matches: 6. Germline values: CDR1 SQVTM, CDR2 ANQGSEA. CDR3 length equals 12 residues. The CDR3 coding sequence is TGCAGCGCGCACAACAGGGGAGATACGCAGTATTTT. It encodes CSAHNRGDTQYF.

This clone came up many times. The chain has TRBV7-8 and TRBJ2-7; 7 bases fit TRBD1. CDR3 size: 14 residues. Unmatched junction bases numbered 6, after V lost 5 bases and J lost 2 bases. Germline CDR1 and CDR2: SGHVS and FQNEAQ. CDR3 sequence (DNA): TGTGCCAGCAGCACAGGAGACAGGGCCTACGAGCAGTACTTC. Translation: CASSTGDRAYEQYF. Complete variable domain (other parts from reference TRBV7-8 and TRBJ2-7): GAGVSQSPRYKVAKRGQDVALRCDPISGHVSLFWYQQALGQGPEFLTYFQNEAQLDKSGLPSDRFFAERPEGSVSTLKIQRTQQEDSAVYLCASSTGDRAYEQYFGPGTRLTVT.

This clone was picked up a small number of times. The chain employs TRBV7-9 and TRBJ2-7; no reliable D call. V was pared by 1 base and J by 9 bases, with 13 bases between. This CDR3 is 13 amino acids long. Germline-derived CDR1 and CDR2 are SEHNR and FQNEAQ (reference sequence). The CDR3: CASSLDPTERQYF. CDR3 sequence (DNA): TGTGCCAGCAGCTTAGACCCCACCGAGCGGCAGTACTTC.

This chain links TRBV7-2 with TRBJ1-5; D is ambiguous. Germline CDR1 and CDR2: SGHTA and FQGNSA. V lost 2 bases and J lost 6, with 11 bases in between. CDR3 length: 14 amino acids. The CDR3 reads CASSLSTWGQPQHF. For the CDR3, the DNA is TGTGCCAGCAGCTTAAGCACCTGGGGTCAGCCCCAGCATTTT.